These 18 T cell receptor beta chains were sequenced from one sample in a study of blood T cell repertoires in COVID-19. Some clones are missing from TCRdb's copy, which holds only in-frame ones; the method was immunoSEQ multiplex PCR. The sample includes about 110,000 clones, around 90% seen only once; the top ten take roughly 1.2%. Sequenced sample: peripheral blood. These receptors were taken from a woman aged 30 to 39 with acute or convalescent COVID-19.

This clone came up once. The chain carries TRBV7-2 and TRBJ2-3; D is unclear. Germline lookup yields CDR1 SGHTA and CDR2 FQGNSA. The CDR3 is made up of 15 amino acids. Between the trimmed V and J ends, which lost 5 bases and 5 bases, there was a span of 17 bases. Here the CDR3 DNA reads TGTGCCAGCAGCCCCCTGCTTAAAGTCGGAGATACGCAGTATTTT. It is translated as CASSPLLKVGDTQYF.

This chain connects TRBV14 to TRBJ2-1; TRBD1 agrees at 7 bases. The CDR3 contains 16 residues. Trimming cost V 3 bases and J 3 bases; bases outside gene matches: 8. CDR1 and CDR2 from the germline V gene are SGHDN and FVKESK. CDR3 nucleotides: TGTGCCAGCAGCCACCGAGGACAGGCGGACTACAATGAGCAGTTCTTC. This encodes CASSHRGQADYNEQFF.

The chain is built from TRBV5-4 and TRBJ2-7; possibly TRBD2 for D (8 bases). The CDR3 length is 16 residues. Trimming stripped 3 bases from V and 0 bases from J, with 16 bases between. Germline-derived CDR1 and CDR2 are SGHNT and YYREEE (reference sequence). Here the CDR3 reads CASSSGGAGGSYEQYF. DNA of the CDR3: TGTGCCAGCAGCTCGGGAGGGGCAGGGGGCTCCTACGAGCAGTACTTC.

The chain uses TRBV11-2 and TRBJ1-2, with 7 nucleotides matching TRBD1. The CDR3 length is 13 residues. The ends lost 6 bases at V and 2 bases at J; junction bases unmatched: 3. Germline V gives CDR1 SGHAT, CDR2 FQNNGV. The CDR3 region is CASRSTGNYGYTF. The CDR3 DNA is TGTGCCAGCAGATCGACAGGGAACTATGGCTACACCTTC.

This chain joins TRBV6-2 or TRBV6-3 and TRBJ2-3; 12 bases are shared with TRBD2. Germline CDR1 is MNHEY and CDR2 is SVGEGT. This CDR3 region has 17 residues. J was trimmed by 6 bases and V by 5 bases; bases with no gene match: 12. The CDR3 nucleotides are TGTGCCAGCAGTCACCTGCTAGCGGGAGGGCCAACGGATACGCAGTATTTT. Amino acid sequence: CASSHLLAGGPTDTQYF.

The J gene is TRBJ2-7, the V gene TRBV28, with 8 positions matching TRBD2. Germline V gene sequence: CDR1 MDHEN, CDR2 SYDVKM. V was clipped by 6 bases and J by 1 base; unmatched bases: 8. This CDR3 contains 15 residues. CDR3 nucleotides: TGTGCCAGCAGACGGAGCGGGAGTGTTTCCTACGAGCAGTACTTC. This gives the protein CASRRSGSVSYEQYF. Complete variable domain (other parts from reference TRBV28 and TRBJ2-7): DVKVTQSSRYLVKRTGEKVFLECVQDMDHENMFWYRQDPGLGLRLIYFSYDVKMKEKGDIPEGYSVSREKKERFSLILESASTNQTSMYLCASRRSGSVSYEQYFGPGTRLTVT.

The rearrangement links TRBV7-3 to TRBJ1-3, with 9 bases matching TRBD1. Looked up from germline, CDR1 is SGHTA and CDR2 is FQGTGA. The length of the CDR3 is 15 residues. Losses at the gene ends were 2 bases for V and 4 bases for J; bases not matched to a gene: 3. CDR3 bases: TGTGCCAGCAGCTTAGTAGGGACAGGGGGAAACACCATATATTTT. It encodes CASSLVGTGGNTIYF.

V and J are TRBV19 and TRBJ1-1, with 8 bases identical to TRBD1. The CDR3 extends over 16 amino acids. Germline V gene data show CDR1 as LNHDA and CDR2 as SQIVND (reference sequence). Germline trimming cut 6 bases from V and 0 bases from J; bases unmatched to any gene: 9. The CDR3 region has the DNA TGTGCCAGTAGGACAAGAAACAGGGGGATGAACACTGAAGCTTTCTTT. Translating gives CASRTRNRGMNTEAFF.

This chain joins TRBV5-4 and TRBJ2-3, with D possibly being TRBD1 (6 bases). Germline values: CDR1 SGHNT, CDR2 YYREEE (reference sequence). Deletions cut 0 bases from V and 3 bases from J, with 11 bases between. CDR3 length: 15 residues. The CDR3 coding sequence is TGTGCCAGCAGCTTGGATCCAGGGGCTACAGATACGCAGTATTTT. Residues: CASSLDPGATDTQYF.

DNA for the CDR3: TGCAGCGTTACGGGAGGGACCATCACAGATACGCAGTATTTT. Its protein is CSVTGGTITDTQYF. The chain has TRBV29-1 and TRBJ2-3; 8 positions agree with TRBD2. The CDR3 extends over 14 amino acids. The trim removed 5 bases at V and 2 bases at J, leaving 6 bases unmatched. Germline assignment: CDR1 SQVTM and CDR2 ANQGSEA.

This clone was seen more than once but under ten times. The J gene is TRBJ1-2, the V gene TRBV9; TRBD1 is a possible D gene (5 bases). Trimming shortened V by 3 bases and J by 3 bases, and 15 bases separated the two germline ends. Germline-derived CDR1 and CDR2 are SGDLS and YYNGEE. The length of the CDR3 is 15 residues. In nucleotides, the CDR3 is TGTGCCAGCAGCGGCTCAATCGGGGGGGACTATGGCTACACCTTC. Its translation is CASSGSIGGDYGYTF.

V usage is TRBV28 and J usage is TRBJ1-1; 7 bases fit TRBD1. The V gene end was trimmed by 6 bases and the J gene end by 0 bases; junction bases not matched to a gene: 4. The germline gives CDR1 MDHEN, CDR2 SYDVKM. This CDR3 region has 14 residues. This chain's CDR3 is CASRSGTVNTEAFF. The CDR3 region has the DNA TGTGCCAGCAGATCCGGGACAGTGAACACTGAAGCTTTCTTT.

This chain joins TRBV4-2 and TRBJ1-6; D possibly corresponds to TRBD1 (5 bases). V lost 0 bases and J lost 3, with 12 bases in between. The CDR3 spans 17 residues. CDR1 and CDR2 from the germline V gene are LGHNA and YNFKEQ. CDR3 in amino acids: CASSQEGEDNYNSPLHF. The CDR3 DNA reads TGTGCCAGCAGCCAAGAAGGGGAGGACAACTATAATTCACCCCTCCACTTT.

The rearrangement uses TRBV6-6 and TRBJ2-1; 9 bases align to TRBD1. After removal of 7 bases from V and 8 bases from J, the junction contained 6 bases not matched to a gene. Germline V gives CDR1 MNHNY, CDR2 SVGAGI (reference sequence). This CDR3 comprises 13 residues. CDR3 residues: CASTRTGADEQFF. The CDR3 bases are TGTGCCAGCACACGGACAGGGGCAGATGAGCAGTTCTTC.

This chain uses TRBV5-4 with TRBJ2-1; 7 nucleotides line up with TRBD1. Germline V CDR1 and CDR2: SGHNT, YYREEE (reference sequence). The J segment lost 2 bases and the V segment lost 4 bases, leaving 15 bases of the junction unmatched. The CDR3 totals 18 residues. The CDR3 loop reads CASSGYNHRGRTYNEQFF. The CDR3, as DNA: TGTGCCAGCAGCGGATACAACCACAGGGGTAGGACCTACAATGAGCAGTTCTTC.

The chain recombines TRBV7-2 with TRBJ1-6; 7 bases line up with TRBD1. Per the germline V gene, CDR1 is SGHTA and CDR2 is FQGNSA. J gave up 7 bases and V 2 bases, and 11 bases lay outside the gene matches. The CDR3 extends over 17 amino acids. CDR3 residues: CASSLSAFPRGNSPLHF. CDR3 DNA: TGTGCCAGCAGCTTATCTGCTTTCCCCAGGGGGAATTCACCCCTCCACTTT.

V is TRBV30 and J is TRBJ1-4; D remains unclear. V lost 5 bases and J 1 base, leaving 11 bases between the germline ends. The germline gives CDR1 GTSNPN, CDR2 SVGIG (reference sequence). The CDR3 contains 14 residues. The CDR3 sequence is CAWARGVTNEKLFF. CDR3 sequence (DNA): TGTGCCTGGGCCCGCGGGGTAACTAATGAAAAACTGTTTTTT. Using reference TRBV30 and TRBJ1-4 for the parts outside the CDR3, the full variable domain is SQTIHQWPATLVQPVGSPLSLECTVEGTSNPNLYWYRQAAGRGLQLLFYSVGIGQISSEVPQNLSASRPQDRQFILSSKKLLLSDSGFYLCAWARGVTNEKLFFGSGTQLSVL.

The chain links TRBV11-2 to TRBJ2-7; 12 bases are shared with TRBD2. V was clipped by 1 base and J by 5 bases; unmatched bases: 3. CDR3 length: 15 residues. Germline lookup yields CDR1 SGHAT and CDR2 FQNNGV. The CDR3 sequence is CASSLGLAGANEQYF. The CDR3 DNA follows: TGTGCCAGCAGCTTAGGACTAGCGGGGGCGAACGAGCAGTACTTC.